A single sample is the source of the 10 T cell receptor beta chains below, sequenced in a study of blood T cell repertoires in COVID-19. The assay was immunoSEQ multiplex PCR, and TCRdb's table has in-frame clones only and misses some. The sample records a few hundred thousand clones, 90% to 95% being singletons. Sequenced material: PBMCs or T cells enriched from blood (not recorded which). The receptors originated from a woman between 40 and 50 years old who had been exposed to COVID-19.

Points on this clone: Its ends do not fully match the called genes, so a read error is possible. This chain links TRBV6-5 with TRBJ1-1; D ambiguous. CDR3 length equals 13 residues. Germline loops: CDR1 MNHEY, CDR2 SVGAGI. DNA for the CDR3: TGTGCCAGCAGTGACTCTCAGAGGACTGAAGCTTTCTTT. Translating it yields CASSDSQRTEAFF.

The chain combines TRBV2 with TRBJ1-2; 9 bases line up with TRBD1. V lost 4 bases and J lost 8; bases outside the gene matches: 2. Germline V lookup: CDR1 SNHLY, CDR2 FYNNEI. This CDR3 contains 12 residues. The CDR3 region is CASSGQGEGYTF. DNA for the CDR3: TGTGCCAGCAGTGGACAGGGGGAAGGCTACACCTTC.

J is TRBJ2-1 and V is TRBV2; the match to TRBD2 covers 11 bases. Looked up from germline, CDR1 is SNHLY and CDR2 is FYNNEI. V was clipped by 6 bases and J by 5 bases; unmatched bases: 9. This CDR3 region has 16 residues. CDR3 residues: CASRPDLAGGHNEQFF. For the CDR3, the DNA is TGTGCCAGCAGGCCCGACCTAGCGGGGGGTCACAATGAGCAGTTCTTC.

J is TRBJ1-2 and V is TRBV5-1; no clear D gene. V dropped 0 bases and J dropped 7 bases, with 13 bases sitting between them. Germline V gives CDR1 SGHRS, CDR2 YFSETQ. The CDR3 spans 14 residues. The CDR3 is CASSLDEGISGYTF. CDR3 in DNA: TGCGCCAGCAGCTTGGATGAGGGCATCAGTGGCTACACCTTC. Supplemented by reference TRBV5-1 and TRBJ1-2, the full variable domain reads KAGVTQTPRYLIKTRGQQVTLSCSPISGHRSVSWYQQTPGQGLQFLFEYFSETQRNKGNFPGRFSGRQFSNSRSEMNVSTLELGDSALYLCASSLDEGISGYTFGSGTRLTVV.

This rearrangement joins TRBV27 to TRBJ2-5, with 7 bases fitting TRBD1. The CDR3 is made up of 15 amino acids. CDR1 is MNHEY, CDR2 SMNVEV, per germline (reference sequence). Trimming cost V 8 bases and J 1 base; bases outside gene matches: 10. DNA for the CDR3: TGTGCCAGCCGATCTTTGGGACAGATCCAAGAGACCCAGTACTTC. Translation gives CASRSLGQIQETQYF.

In DNA, the CDR3 is TGTGCCTGGAGCGCCGGGACTAGAGCCAATGAGCAGTTCTTC. It specifies CAWSAGTRANEQFF. The chain uses TRBV30 and TRBJ2-1, with 8 positions matching TRBD2. This CDR3 region has 14 residues. V shed 3 bases and J 6 bases; nucleotides not matched to a gene: 7. Germline CDR1 is GTSNPN and CDR2 is SVGIG (reference sequence). The full variable domain, rest sourced from reference TRBV30 and TRBJ2-1, is SQTIHQWPATLVQPVGSPLSLECTVEGTSNPNLYWYRQAAGRGLQLLFYSVGIGQISSEVPQNLSASRPQDRQFILSSKKLLLSDSGFYLCAWSAGTRANEQFFGPGTRLTVL.

The chain couples TRBV7-8 to TRBJ2-7; 8 bases fit TRBD1. From germline, CDR1 is SGHVS and CDR2 FQNEAQ. J was trimmed by 2 bases and V by 5 bases; bases with no gene match: 5. CDR3 length: 14 residues. DNA for the CDR3: TGTGCCAGCAGCCCACAGGGGGGACCCTACGAGCAGTACTTC. The encoded protein is CASSPQGGPYEQYF.

The V gene is TRBV2, the J gene TRBJ2-7; TRBD1 is a possible D gene (6 bases). This CDR3 has 12 amino acids. V was clipped by 10 bases and J by 4 bases, with 14 bases between them. Germline CDR1 SNHLY, CDR2 FYNNEI. The DNA of the CDR3 is TGTGCCACCCGACAGGAGTGGTACGAGCAGTACTTC. Its translation is CATRQEWYEQYF.

The chain couples TRBV5-1 to TRBJ2-4; D is undetermined. This CDR3 has 16 residues. CDR1 SGHRS and CDR2 YFSETQ come from the germline V gene. The germline V and J ends were trimmed by 4 bases and 3 bases, with 17 bases remaining between them. CDR3 region: CASSPQLQVGKNIQYF. CDR3 coding DNA: TGCGCCAGCAGCCCTCAGCTCCAGGTAGGCAAAAACATTCAGTACTTC.

The chain recombines TRBV30 with TRBJ1-5; no clear D. This CDR3 spans 15 amino acids. Per the germline V gene, CDR1 is GTSNPN and CDR2 is SVGIG (reference sequence). V gave up 4 bases and J gave up 1 base, with 14 bases separating them. The CDR3 bases are TGTGCCTGGACCCCAAAGGGAGTCAGCAATCAGCCCCAGCATTTT. This codes for CAWTPKGVSNQPQHF.